The following is a T cell receptor (beta chain) sequence with its context. Its antigen is as yet unknown. Assay used: immunoSEQ multiplex PCR; TCRdb lists only in-frame clones, some missing. The sample has approximately 47,000 clones; around 70% are singletons. Culture proceeded for more than 8 days, and CD4+ T cells were then isolated. Either the BNT162b2 or mRNA-1273 vaccine was given to participants in two doses. Vaccine recipients, nucleocapsid antibody negative, had no prior SARS-CoV-2 infection. This CDR3 is built from 15 residues. Germline V gives CDR1 LGHNT, CDR2 FRNRAP. The V gene lost 0 bases and the J gene lost 3 bases, with 9 bases spanning the gap. This sample stems from a study of vaccination effects on CD4 cells after COVID-19. Study-wide findings and caveats: Clones induced by infection and by vaccine showed marked clonal contraction late after vaccination.

Sequencing was performed on CD4+ T cells from PBMCs cultured without peptide, taken after COVID-19 vaccination. The V gene is TRBV12-5, the J gene TRBJ1-5; D possibly corresponds to TRBD1 (6 bases). The origin of this receptor is a human donor who received a COVID-19 vaccine. For the CDR3, the DNA is TGTGCTAGTGGTTTGGTGGGGGGCCTCAATCAGCCCCAGCATTTT. Its translation: CASGLVGGLNQPQHF. Full variable domain (outside the CDR3, taken from reference TRBV12-5 and TRBJ1-5): DARVTQTPRHKVTEMGQEVTMRCQPILGHNTVFWYRQTMMQGLELLAYFRNRAPLDDSGMPKDRFSAEMPDATLATLKIQPSEPRDSAVYFCASGLVGGLNQPQHFGDGTRLSIL.